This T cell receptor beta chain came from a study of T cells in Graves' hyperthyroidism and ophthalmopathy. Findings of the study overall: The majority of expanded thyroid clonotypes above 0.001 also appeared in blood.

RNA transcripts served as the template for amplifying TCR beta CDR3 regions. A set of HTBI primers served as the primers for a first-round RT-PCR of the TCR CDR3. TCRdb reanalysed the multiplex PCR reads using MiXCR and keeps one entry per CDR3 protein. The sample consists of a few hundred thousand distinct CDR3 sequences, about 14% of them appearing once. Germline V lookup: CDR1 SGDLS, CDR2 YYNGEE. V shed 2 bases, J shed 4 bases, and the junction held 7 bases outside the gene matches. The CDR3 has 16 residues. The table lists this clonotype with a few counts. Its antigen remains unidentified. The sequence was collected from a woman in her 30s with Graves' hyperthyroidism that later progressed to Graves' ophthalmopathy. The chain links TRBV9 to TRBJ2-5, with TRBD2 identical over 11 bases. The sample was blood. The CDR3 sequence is CASSVTSGNTRETQYF. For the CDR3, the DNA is TGTGCCAGCAGCGTGACTAGCGGGAACACTCGAGAGACCCAGTACTTC. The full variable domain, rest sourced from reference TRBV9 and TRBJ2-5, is DSGVTQTPKHLITATGQRVTLRCSPRSGDLSVYWYQQSLDQGLQFLIQYYNGEERAKGNILERFSAQQFPDLHSELNLSSLELGDSALYFCASSVTSGNTRETQYFGPGTRLLVL.